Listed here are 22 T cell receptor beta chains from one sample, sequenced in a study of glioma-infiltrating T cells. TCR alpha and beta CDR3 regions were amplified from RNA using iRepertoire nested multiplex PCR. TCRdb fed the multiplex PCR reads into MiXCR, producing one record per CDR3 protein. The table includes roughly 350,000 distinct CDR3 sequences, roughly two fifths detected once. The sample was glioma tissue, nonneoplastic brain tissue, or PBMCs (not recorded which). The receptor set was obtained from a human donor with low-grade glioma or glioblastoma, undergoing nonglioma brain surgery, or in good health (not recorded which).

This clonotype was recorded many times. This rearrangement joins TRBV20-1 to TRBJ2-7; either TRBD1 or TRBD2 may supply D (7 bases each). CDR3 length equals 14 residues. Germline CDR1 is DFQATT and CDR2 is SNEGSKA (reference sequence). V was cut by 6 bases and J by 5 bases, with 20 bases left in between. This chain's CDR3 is CSATPRGGAHEQYF. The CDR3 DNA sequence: TGCAGTGCCACACCCAGGGGGGGGGCCCACGAGCAGTACTTC.

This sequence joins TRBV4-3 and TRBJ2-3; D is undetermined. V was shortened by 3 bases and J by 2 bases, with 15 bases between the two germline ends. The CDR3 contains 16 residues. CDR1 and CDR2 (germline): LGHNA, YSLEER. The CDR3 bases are TGCGCCAGCAGCCAGGAGTTGGAGAGCCCCACAGATACGCAGTATTTT. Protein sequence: CASSQELESPTDTQYF.

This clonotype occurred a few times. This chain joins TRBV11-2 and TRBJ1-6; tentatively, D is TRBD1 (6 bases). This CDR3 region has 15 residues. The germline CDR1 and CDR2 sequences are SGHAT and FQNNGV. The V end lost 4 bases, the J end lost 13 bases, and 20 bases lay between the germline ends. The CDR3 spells CASSSKTGTVIPLHF. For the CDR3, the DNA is TGTGCCAGCAGCTCCAAAACAGGGACCGTCATTCCCCTCCACTTT.

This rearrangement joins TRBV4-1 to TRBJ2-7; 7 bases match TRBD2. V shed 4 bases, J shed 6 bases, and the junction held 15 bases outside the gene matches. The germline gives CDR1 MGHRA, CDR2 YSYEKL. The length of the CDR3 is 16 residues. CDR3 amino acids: CASSPYGLVMAGEQYF. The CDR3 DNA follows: TGCGCCAGCAGCCCATATGGACTAGTAATGGCCGGCGAGCAGTACTTC.

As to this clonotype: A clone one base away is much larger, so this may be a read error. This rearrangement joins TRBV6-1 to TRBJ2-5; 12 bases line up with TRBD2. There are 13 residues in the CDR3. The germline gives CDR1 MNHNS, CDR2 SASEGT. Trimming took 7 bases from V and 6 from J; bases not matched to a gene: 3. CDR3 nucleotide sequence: TGTGCCAGCATACTAGCGGGAGGAAAGACCCAGTACTTC. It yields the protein CASILAGGKTQYF.

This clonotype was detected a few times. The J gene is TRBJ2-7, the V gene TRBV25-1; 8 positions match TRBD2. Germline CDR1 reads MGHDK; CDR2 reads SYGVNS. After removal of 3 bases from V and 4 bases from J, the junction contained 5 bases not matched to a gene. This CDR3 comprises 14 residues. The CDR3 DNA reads TGTGCCAGCAGTGACCCCAGCGGGGGATACGAGCAGTACTTC. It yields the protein CASSDPSGGYEQYF.

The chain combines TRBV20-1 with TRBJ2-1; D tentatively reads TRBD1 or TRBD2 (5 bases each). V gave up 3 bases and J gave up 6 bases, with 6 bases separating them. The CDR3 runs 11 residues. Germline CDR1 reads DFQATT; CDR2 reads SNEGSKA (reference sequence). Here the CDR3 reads CSASGGNEQFF. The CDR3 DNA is TGCAGTGCTAGTGGGGGCAATGAGCAGTTCTTC.

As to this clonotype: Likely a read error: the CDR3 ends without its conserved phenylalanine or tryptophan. DNA of the CDR3: TGTGCCAGCACCCTAGGACAGGGATGGGATCAGCCCCAGCATCTT. Its protein product is CASTLGQGWDQPQHL. The chain couples TRBV6-1 to TRBJ1-5, with 8 positions matching TRBD1. V dropped 7 bases and J dropped 5; count of bases not matched to a gene: 10. CDR3 length: 15 amino acids. Germline V gives CDR1 MNHNS, CDR2 SASEGT.

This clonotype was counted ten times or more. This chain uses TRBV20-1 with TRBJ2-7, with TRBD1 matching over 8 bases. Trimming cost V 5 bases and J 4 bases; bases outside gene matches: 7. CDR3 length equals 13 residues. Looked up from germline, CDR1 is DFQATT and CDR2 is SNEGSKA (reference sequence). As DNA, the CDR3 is TGCAGTGCTGGTCCAGGGGGCGCGTACGAGCAGTACTTC. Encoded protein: CSAGPGGAYEQYF.

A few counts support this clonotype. The CDR3 DNA reads as TGTGCCATCAGTGAGTCGAACCCCCGTGCAGATACGCAGTATTTT. Encoded protein: CAISESNPRADTQYF. V gene TRBV10-3 combines with J gene TRBJ2-3; D is ambiguous. With 0 bases removed from V and 4 bases from J, the gap between germline ends came to 11 bases. The CDR3 loop spans 15 amino acids. The germline gives CDR1 ENHRY, CDR2 SYGVKD.

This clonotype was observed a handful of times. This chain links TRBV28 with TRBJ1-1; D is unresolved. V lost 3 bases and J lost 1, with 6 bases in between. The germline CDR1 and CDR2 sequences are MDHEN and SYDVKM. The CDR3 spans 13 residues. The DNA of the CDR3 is TGTGCCAGCAGTTTCGCAAAGAACACTGAAGCTTTCTTT. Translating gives CASSFAKNTEAFF.

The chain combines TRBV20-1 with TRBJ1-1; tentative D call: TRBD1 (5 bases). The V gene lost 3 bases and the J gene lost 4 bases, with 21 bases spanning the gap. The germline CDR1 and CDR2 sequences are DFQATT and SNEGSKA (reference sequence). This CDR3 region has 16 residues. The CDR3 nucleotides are TGCAGTGCTAGCGACGAGAGAACAGGACTCGGCACTGAAGCTTTCTTT. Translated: CSASDERTGLGTEAFF.

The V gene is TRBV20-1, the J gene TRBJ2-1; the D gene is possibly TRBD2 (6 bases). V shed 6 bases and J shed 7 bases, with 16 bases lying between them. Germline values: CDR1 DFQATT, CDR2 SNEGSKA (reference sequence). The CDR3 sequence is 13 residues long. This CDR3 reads CSATRDLKNEQFF. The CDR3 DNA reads TGCAGTGCCACCCGGGACTTGAAGAATGAGCAGTTCTTC.

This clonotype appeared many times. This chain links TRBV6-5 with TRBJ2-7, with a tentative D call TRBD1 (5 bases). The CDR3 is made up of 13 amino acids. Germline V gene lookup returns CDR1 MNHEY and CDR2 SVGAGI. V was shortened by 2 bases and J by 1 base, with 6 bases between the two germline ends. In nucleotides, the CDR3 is TGTGCCAGCAGTTACCAGGGTTCCTACGAGCAGTACTTC. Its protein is CASSYQGSYEQYF.

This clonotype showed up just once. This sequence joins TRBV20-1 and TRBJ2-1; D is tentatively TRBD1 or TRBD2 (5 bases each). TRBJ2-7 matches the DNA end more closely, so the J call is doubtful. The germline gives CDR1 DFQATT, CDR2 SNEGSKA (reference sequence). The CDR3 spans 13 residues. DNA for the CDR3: TGCAGCGCTTCGGGACCCCCGAACTACGAGCAGTACTTC. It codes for CSASGPPNYEQYF.

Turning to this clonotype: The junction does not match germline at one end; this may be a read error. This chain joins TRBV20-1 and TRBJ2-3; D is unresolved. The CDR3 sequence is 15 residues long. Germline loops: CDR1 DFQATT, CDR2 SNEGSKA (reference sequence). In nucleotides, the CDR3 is TGCAGTGCTAGAGGTGACGGGTCGACCACAGATACGCATTATTTT. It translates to CSARGDGSTTDTHYF.

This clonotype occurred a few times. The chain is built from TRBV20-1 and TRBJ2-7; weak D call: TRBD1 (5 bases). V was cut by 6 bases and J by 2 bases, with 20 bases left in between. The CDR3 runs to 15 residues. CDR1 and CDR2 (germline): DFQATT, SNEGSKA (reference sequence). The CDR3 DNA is TGCAGTGCAGGAACTTACAGGTTCCGGCCCTACGAGCAGTACTTC. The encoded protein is CSAGTYRFRPYEQYF.

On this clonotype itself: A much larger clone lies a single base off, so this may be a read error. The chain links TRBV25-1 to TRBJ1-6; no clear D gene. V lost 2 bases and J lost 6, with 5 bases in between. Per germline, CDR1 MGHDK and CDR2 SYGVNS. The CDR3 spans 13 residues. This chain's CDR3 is CASSEGRNSPLHF. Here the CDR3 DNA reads TGTGCCAGCAGTGAAGGGCGTAATTCACCCCTCCACTTT.

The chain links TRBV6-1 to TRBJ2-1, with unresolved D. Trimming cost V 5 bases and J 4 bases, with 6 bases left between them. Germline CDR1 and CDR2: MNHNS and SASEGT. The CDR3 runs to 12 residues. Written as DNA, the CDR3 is TGTGCCAGCAGTTTTACTTACAATGAGCAGTTCTTC. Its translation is CASSFTYNEQFF.

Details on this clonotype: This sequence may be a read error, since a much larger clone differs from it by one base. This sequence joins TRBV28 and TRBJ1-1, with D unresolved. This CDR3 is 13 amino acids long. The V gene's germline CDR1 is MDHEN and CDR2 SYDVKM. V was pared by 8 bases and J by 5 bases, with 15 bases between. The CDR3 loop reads CASGPREGTEAFF. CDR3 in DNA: TGTGCCAGCGGTCCTCGGGAAGGGACTGAAGCTTTCTTT.

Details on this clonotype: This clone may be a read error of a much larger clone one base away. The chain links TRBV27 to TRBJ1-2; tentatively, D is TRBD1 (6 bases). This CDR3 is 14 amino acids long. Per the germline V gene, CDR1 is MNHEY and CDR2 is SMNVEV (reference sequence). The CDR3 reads CAGSLSSRGDGYTF. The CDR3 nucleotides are TGTGCCGGCAGTTTATCGTCCAGGGGTGACGGCTACACCTTC.

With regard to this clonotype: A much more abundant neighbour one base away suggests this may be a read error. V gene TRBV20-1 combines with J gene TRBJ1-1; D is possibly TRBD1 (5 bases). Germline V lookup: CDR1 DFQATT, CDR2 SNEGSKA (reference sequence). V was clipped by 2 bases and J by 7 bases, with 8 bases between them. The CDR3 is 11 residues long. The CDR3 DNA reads TGCAGTGCTAGACAGACAGATGAAGCTTTCTTT. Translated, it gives CSARQTDEAFF.